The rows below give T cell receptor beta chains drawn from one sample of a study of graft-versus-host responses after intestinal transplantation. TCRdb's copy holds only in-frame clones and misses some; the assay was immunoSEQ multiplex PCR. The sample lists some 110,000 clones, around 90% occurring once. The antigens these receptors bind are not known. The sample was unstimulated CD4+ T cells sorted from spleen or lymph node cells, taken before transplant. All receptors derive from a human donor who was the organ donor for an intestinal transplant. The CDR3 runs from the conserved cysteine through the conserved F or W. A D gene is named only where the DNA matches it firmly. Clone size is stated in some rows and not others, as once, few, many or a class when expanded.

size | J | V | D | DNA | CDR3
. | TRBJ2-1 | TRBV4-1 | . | TGCGCCAGCAGCCAAGGGGATGCGGGACGGTACAATGAGCAGTTCTTC | CASSQGDAGRYNEQFF
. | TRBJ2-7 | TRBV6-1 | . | TGTGCCAGCAGTCCAGGACGCGGACAGTACTTC | CASSPGRGQYF
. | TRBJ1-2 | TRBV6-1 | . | TGTGCCAGCAGTCCCGGGGGGCAGGGATGGGCTGGCTACACCTTC | CASSPGGQGWAGYTF
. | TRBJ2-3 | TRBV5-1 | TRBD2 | TGCGCCAGCAGCTTGAAAGCGGGAGAGCTTCCTACGCAGTATTTT | CASSLKAGELPTQYF
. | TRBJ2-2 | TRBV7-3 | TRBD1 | TGTGCCAGCAGCGACGACAGGGGGAACACCGGGGAGCTGTTTTTT | CASSDDRGNTGELFF
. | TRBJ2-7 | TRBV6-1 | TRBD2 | TGTGCCAGCAGTGGACCCACTAGCGTGCTCTACGAGCAGTACTTC | CASSGPTSVLYEQYF
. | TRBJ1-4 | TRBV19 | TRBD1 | TGTGCCAGTAGTACGGGCCGTGGACAGGGAGCTGAAAAACTGTTTTTT | CASSTGRGQGAEKLFF
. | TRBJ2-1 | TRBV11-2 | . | TGTGCCAGCAGCCCGGGGCATAACAATGAGCAGTTCTTC | CASSPGHNNEQFF
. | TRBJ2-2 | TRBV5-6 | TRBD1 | TGTGCCAGCAGCCTGGCGGACAGGGGGACCGGGGAGCTGTTTTTT | CASSLADRGTGELFF
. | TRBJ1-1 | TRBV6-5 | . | TGTGCCAGCAGTTCCGGGACCTTGAACACTGAAGCTTTCTTT | CASSSGTLNTEAFF
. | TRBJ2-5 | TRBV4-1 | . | TGCGCCAGCAGCCAAGAGGGTAGGGTGGGGCAAGAGACCCAGTACTTC | CASSQEGRVGQETQYF
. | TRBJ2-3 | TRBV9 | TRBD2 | TGTGCCAGCAGCGTAGCCCTAGCGGGGTCCACAGATACGCAGTATTTT | CASSVALAGSTDTQYF
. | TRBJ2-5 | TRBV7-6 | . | TGTGCCAGCAGCTTAGAACCTAGACAAGAGACCCAGTACTTC | CASSLEPRQETQYF
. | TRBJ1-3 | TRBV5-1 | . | TGCGCCAGCAGCTTGGGCGGCTCTGGAAACACCATATATTTT | CASSLGGSGNTIYF
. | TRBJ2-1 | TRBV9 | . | TGTGCCAGCAGCTTTCGTACGGTGGATGAGCAGTTCTTC | CASSFRTVDEQFF
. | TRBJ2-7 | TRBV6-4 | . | TGTGCCAGCAGTGTAACATTAGGGCGGAACCCCTACGAGCAGTACTTC | CASSVTLGRNPYEQYF
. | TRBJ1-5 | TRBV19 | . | TGTGCCAGTAGGTCCGTCAGTCGATATCAGCCCCAGCATTTT | CASRSVSRYQPQHF
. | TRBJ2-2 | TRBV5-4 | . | TGTGCCAGCAGCTTGGCGGGAGCCTCCGGGGAGCTGTTTTTT | CASSLAGASGELFF
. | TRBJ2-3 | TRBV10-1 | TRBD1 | TGCGCCAGCCAGGACAGGCTCACAGATACGCAGTATTTT | CASQDRLTDTQYF
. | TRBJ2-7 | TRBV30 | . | TGTGCCTGGAGTTTCTTATCCTACGAGCAGTACTTC | CAWSFLSYEQYF
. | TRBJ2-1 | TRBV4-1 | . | TGCGCCAGCAGCCTCAGACAGGGAGGACACAATGAGCAGTTCTTC | CASSLRQGGHNEQFF
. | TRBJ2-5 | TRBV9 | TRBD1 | TGTGCCAGCAGCCCTCTAGCCCAGGGGGCAAAGACCCAGTACTTC | CASSPLAQGAKTQYF
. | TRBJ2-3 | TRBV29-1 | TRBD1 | TGCAGCGTTGTCCGGAACAGGGGGAGCACAGATACGCAGTATTTT | CSVVRNRGSTDTQYF
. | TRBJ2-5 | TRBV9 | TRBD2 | TGTGCCAGCAGCGTTGGACTAGCAGTTGAGACCCAGTACTTC | CASSVGLAVETQYF
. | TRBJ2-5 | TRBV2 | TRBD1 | TGTGCCAGCAGCCGACAGGGGGCGGGGGAGACCCAGTACTTC | CASSRQGAGETQYF
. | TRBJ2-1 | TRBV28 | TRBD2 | TGTGCCGGCAGTGGGGGGACTAGCCCGCACAATGAGCAGTTCTTC | CAGSGGTSPHNEQFF
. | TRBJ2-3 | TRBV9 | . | TGTGCCAGCAGCCCACGAGGAGGGGACCCCACAGATACGCAGTATTTT | CASSPRGGDPTDTQYF
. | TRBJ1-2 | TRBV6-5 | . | TGTGCCAGCAACCGCTATGGCTACACCTTC | CASNRYGYTF
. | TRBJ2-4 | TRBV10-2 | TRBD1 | TGCGCCAGCAGTGTGGACAGGGGGGGTAACATTCAGTACTTC | CASSVDRGGNIQYF
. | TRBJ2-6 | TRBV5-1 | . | TGCGCCAGCAGCTTTAACGGACTAACGATCTCTGGGGCCAACGTCCTGACTTTC | CASSFNGLTISGANVLTF
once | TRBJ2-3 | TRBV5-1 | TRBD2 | TGCGCCAGCAGCCTGCTAGCGGGATACACAGATACGCAGTATTTT | CASSLLAGYTDTQYF
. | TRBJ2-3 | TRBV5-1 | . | TGCGCCAGCAGCCCTGGAGGGGGGGGGACAGATACGCAGTATTTT | CASSPGGGGTDTQYF
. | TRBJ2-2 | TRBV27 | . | TGTGCCAGCAGTTTTCAACGACAGAACACCGGGGAGCTGTTTTTT | CASSFQRQNTGELFF
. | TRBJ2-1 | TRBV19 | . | TGTGCCACCCTCTGGGGAAGGAAGGAGTTCTTC | CATLWGRKEFF
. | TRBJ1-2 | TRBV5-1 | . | TGCGCCAGCAGCTTGGAGGGACTGAACTATGGCTACACCTTC | CASSLEGLNYGYTF
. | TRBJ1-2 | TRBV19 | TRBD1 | TGTGCCAGTAGTACCGCGATTCAGGGGGACTATGGCTACACCTTC | CASSTAIQGDYGYTF
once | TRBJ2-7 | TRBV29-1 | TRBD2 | TGCAGCGTTGCCCGGGAGGGAACCTACGAGCAGTACTTC | CSVAREGTYEQYF